The rows below give T cell receptor beta chains drawn from one sample of a study of T-cell memory formation after mild COVID-19. TCRdb ran MiXCR on the 5' RACE reads and lists one entry per CDR3 protein. The sample has 44,000 or so distinct CDR3 sequences; approximately 9.7% are singletons. Sequenced input: PBMCs or a T cell subset sorted from them (not recorded which). These receptor sequences come from an adult woman who had mild COVID-19 (a few samples of this study predate the infection). Cell type and time point are not known. Both conserved end residues are part of each CDR3. Each record gives: CDR3 protein, CDR3 DNA, D gene, V gene, J gene, clone size. A D gene is named only where the DNA matches it firmly. The size entry is marked missing in some rows and otherwise reads once, few, many or a size class.

CDR3 protein: CAISGGEGANYGYTF
CDR3 DNA: TGTGCCATCAGTGGAGGTGAGGGGGCCAACTATGGCTACACCTTC
D gene: TRBD1
V gene: TRBV10-3
J gene: TRBJ1-2
clone size: many

CDR3 protein: CATSVAKGQESADTQYF
CDR3 DNA: TGTGCCACCAGTGTCGCTAAGGGGCAGGAGAGTGCAGATACGCAGTATTTT
D gene: NA
V gene: TRBV24-1
J gene: TRBJ2-3
clone size: few

CDR3 protein: CSARDGRGAYGYTF
CDR3 DNA: TGCAGTGCTAGAGATGGCAGGGGAGCCTATGGCTACACCTTC
D gene: NA
V gene: TRBV20-1
J gene: TRBJ1-2
clone size: few

CDR3 protein: CATSVSGGISADTQYF
CDR3 DNA: TGTGCCACCAGTGTGTCGGGAGGGATTAGTGCAGATACGCAGTATTTT
D gene: TRBD2
V gene: TRBV24-1
J gene: TRBJ2-3
clone size: many

CDR3 protein: CASSLAGGSGNTIYF
CDR3 DNA: TGTGCCAGCAGTTTAGCGGGGGGCTCTGGAAACACCATATATTTT
D gene: NA
V gene: TRBV12-3/TRBV12-4
J gene: TRBJ1-3
clone size: NA

CDR3 protein: CASSFGRTAGEQFF
CDR3 DNA: TGTGCCAGCAGTTTTGGCAGAACCGCTGGGGAGCAGTTCTTC
D gene: NA
V gene: TRBV27
J gene: TRBJ2-1
clone size: many

CDR3 protein: CASRAAGGYNEQFF
CDR3 DNA: TGTGCCAGCAGGGCAGCGGGGGGATACAATGAGCAGTTCTTC
D gene: TRBD2
V gene: TRBV6-2/TRBV6-3
J gene: TRBJ2-1
clone size: few

CDR3 protein: CASSDLTGGETQYF
CDR3 DNA: TGTGCCAGCAGTGATTTGACAGGGGGAGAGACCCAGTACTTC
D gene: TRBD1
V gene: TRBV2
J gene: TRBJ2-5
clone size: few

CDR3 protein: CSAPAQGPKQPQHF
CDR3 DNA: TGCAGTGCTCCCGCGCAGGGGCCGAAGCAGCCCCAGCATTTT
D gene: NA
V gene: TRBV20-1
J gene: TRBJ1-5
clone size: many

CDR3 protein: CASSLAGGTGANVLTF
CDR3 DNA: TGTGCCAGCAGCTTAGCAGGAGGGACCGGGGCCAACGTCCTGACTTTC
D gene: NA
V gene: TRBV7-2
J gene: TRBJ2-6
clone size: few

CDR3 protein: CASSFSSGTGRFF
CDR3 DNA: TGTGCCAGCAGCTTTTCCAGCGGGACGGGGAGGTTCTTC
D gene: TRBD2
V gene: TRBV12-3/TRBV12-4
J gene: TRBJ2-1
clone size: NA

CDR3 protein: CASSPSGSLTRVETQYF
CDR3 DNA: TGTGCCAGCAGCCCCTCCGGGAGCCTGACCCGGGTGGAGACCCAGTACTTC
D gene: NA
V gene: TRBV3-1
J gene: TRBJ2-5
clone size: many

CDR3 protein: CASSPEQHTQYF
CDR3 DNA: TGTGCCAGCTCACCAGAACAGCATACGCAGTATTTT
D gene: NA
V gene: TRBV18
J gene: TRBJ2-3
clone size: few

CDR3 protein: CASSFRPYSNQPQHF
CDR3 DNA: TGTGCCAGCAGCTTTCGGCCGTATAGCAATCAGCCCCAGCATTTT
D gene: NA
V gene: TRBV5-5
J gene: TRBJ1-5
clone size: NA

CDR3 protein: CASSLADFYNEQFF
CDR3 DNA: TGCGCCAGCAGCTTGGCGGACTTCTACAATGAGCAGTTCTTC
D gene: NA
V gene: TRBV5-1
J gene: TRBJ2-1
clone size: many

CDR3 protein: CASSGGSQETQYF
CDR3 DNA: TGCGCCAGCAGCGGTGGATCTCAAGAGACCCAGTACTTC
D gene: NA
V gene: TRBV5-1
J gene: TRBJ2-5
clone size: once

CDR3 protein: CASSYSGQGNTIYF
CDR3 DNA: TGTGCCAGCAGTTACTCCGGACAGGGCAACACCATATATTTT
D gene: TRBD1
V gene: TRBV6-6
J gene: TRBJ1-3
clone size: many

CDR3 protein: CSAYNNYGYTF
CDR3 DNA: TGCAGTGCTTACAATAACTATGGCTACACCTTC
D gene: NA
V gene: TRBV20-1
J gene: TRBJ1-2
clone size: few

CDR3 protein: CSARSYEGTDTQYF
CDR3 DNA: TGCAGTGCTAGAAGTTATGAGGGCACAGATACGCAGTATTTT
D gene: NA
V gene: TRBV20-1
J gene: TRBJ2-3
clone size: NA

CDR3 protein: CASSLSGAAQYF
CDR3 DNA: TGTGCCAGCAGCTTAAGCGGGGCGGCCCAGTACTTC
D gene: TRBD2
V gene: TRBV7-8
J gene: TRBJ2-5
clone size: NA

CDR3 protein: CATSDWGQNTGELFF
CDR3 DNA: TGTGCCACCAGTGATTGGGGACAGAACACCGGGGAGCTGTTTTTT
D gene: NA
V gene: TRBV24-1
J gene: TRBJ2-2
clone size: many

CDR3 protein: CASSARSEGNTEAFF
CDR3 DNA: TGTGCCAGCAGTGCCCGGAGTGAGGGAAACACTGAAGCTTTCTTT
D gene: NA
V gene: TRBV27
J gene: TRBJ1-1
clone size: few

CDR3 protein: CASSPSRSDGYTF
CDR3 DNA: TGTGCCAGCTCACCCTCCCGTTCGGATGGCTACACCTTC
D gene: NA
V gene: TRBV18
J gene: TRBJ1-2
clone size: NA

CDR3 protein: CASSSRQIGAEETQYF
CDR3 DNA: TGCGCCAGCAGCTCGAGACAGATAGGGGCCGAAGAGACCCAGTACTTC
D gene: NA
V gene: TRBV5-1
J gene: TRBJ2-5
clone size: many

CDR3 protein: CASSHRKTGGGTEAFF
CDR3 DNA: TGTGCCAGCAGCCATAGAAAAACAGGGGGCGGCACTGAAGCTTTCTTT
D gene: TRBD1
V gene: TRBV4-2
J gene: TRBJ1-1
clone size: many

CDR3 protein: CSIDQGGRETQYF
CDR3 DNA: TGCAGCATCGATCAAGGGGGGCGCGAGACCCAGTACTTC
D gene: NA
V gene: TRBV29-1
J gene: TRBJ2-5
clone size: NA

CDR3 protein: CATSDPGQGNSYEQYF
CDR3 DNA: TGTGCCACCAGTGACCCCGGGCAGGGGAACTCCTACGAGCAGTACTTC
D gene: NA
V gene: TRBV24-1
J gene: TRBJ2-7
clone size: few

CDR3 protein: CASRTGTGSYEQYF
CDR3 DNA: TGTGCCAGCAGGACCGGGACAGGCTCCTACGAGCAGTACTTC
D gene: TRBD1
V gene: TRBV6-2/TRBV6-3
J gene: TRBJ2-7
clone size: many

CDR3 protein: CASSLAHSGGSYVF
CDR3 DNA: TGTGCCAGCAGTTTAGCGCATAGCGGGGGGTCTTACGTCTTC
D gene: TRBD2
V gene: TRBV12-3/TRBV12-4
J gene: TRBJ2-1
clone size: NA

CDR3 protein: CAISDIAVSYNEQFF
CDR3 DNA: TGTGCCATCAGTGACATAGCTGTCTCCTACAATGAGCAGTTCTTC
D gene: NA
V gene: TRBV10-3
J gene: TRBJ2-1
clone size: few

CDR3 protein: CASGPGQGSTDTQYF
CDR3 DNA: TGTGCTAGTGGTCCCGGACAGGGTAGCACAGATACGCAGTATTTT
D gene: TRBD1
V gene: TRBV12-5
J gene: TRBJ2-3
clone size: few

CDR3 protein: CASSLEVVAANNEQFF
CDR3 DNA: TGCGCCAGCAGCTTGGAAGTGGTTGCCGCCAACAATGAGCAGTTCTTC
D gene: NA
V gene: TRBV5-1
J gene: TRBJ2-1
clone size: many

CDR3 protein: CASKRFEGSYNEQFF
CDR3 DNA: TGTGCCAGCAAGAGGTTCGAGGGCTCCTACAATGAGCAGTTCTTC
D gene: NA
V gene: TRBV11-3
J gene: TRBJ2-1
clone size: few

CDR3 protein: CASLAGGRDTQYF
CDR3 DNA: TGTGCCAGCCTAGCGGGGGGGCGAGATACGCAGTATTTT
D gene: TRBD2
V gene: TRBV6-6
J gene: TRBJ2-3
clone size: many

CDR3 protein: CASSPTDRDSYEQYF
CDR3 DNA: TGTGCCAGCAGCCCGACGGACAGGGACTCCTACGAGCAGTACTTC
D gene: TRBD1
V gene: TRBV5-6
J gene: TRBJ2-7
clone size: NA

CDR3 protein: CASSLAGEQETQYF
CDR3 DNA: TGTGCCAGCAGCCTTGCAGGGGAGCAAGAGACCCAGTACTTC
D gene: NA
V gene: TRBV6-5
J gene: TRBJ2-5
clone size: medium-sized

CDR3 protein: CASSLMGGTQTQYF
CDR3 DNA: TGTGCCAGCAGCTTGATGGGGGGGACACAGACCCAGTACTTC
D gene: NA
V gene: TRBV5-4
J gene: TRBJ2-5
clone size: NA

CDR3 protein: CSARDRSVVEQYF
CDR3 DNA: TGCAGTGCTAGAGACCGAAGTGTGGTTGAGCAGTACTTC
D gene: NA
V gene: TRBV20-1
J gene: TRBJ2-7
clone size: few

CDR3 protein: CASSVGTSGRIGEQFF
CDR3 DNA: TGTGCCAGCAGCGTGGGGACTAGCGGGAGGATAGGTGAGCAGTTCTTC
D gene: TRBD2
V gene: TRBV9
J gene: TRBJ2-1
clone size: NA

CDR3 protein: CATSSSTRTEAFF
CDR3 DNA: TGTGCCACCAGCAGTTCGACGCGCACTGAAGCTTTCTTT
D gene: NA
V gene: TRBV15
J gene: TRBJ1-1
clone size: NA

CDR3 protein: CASSLFRGYEQYF
CDR3 DNA: TGTGCCAGCAGCTTATTCAGGGGCTACGAGCAGTACTTC
D gene: NA
V gene: TRBV11-1
J gene: TRBJ2-7
clone size: many